The 26 T cell receptor beta chains given below trace back to one sample, sequenced in a study of OX40 agonist ivuxolimab in advanced cancers. The protocol was immunoSEQ multiplex PCR, while the TCRdb copy is restricted to in-frame clones and leaves out a portion. The sample lists tens of thousands of clones, about four fifths seen once, with around 19% in the top ten. Here the sequenced sample was CD4+ or CD8+ T cells sorted from blood, taken in a trial of the OX40 agonist ivuxolimab. Source of these receptors: an adult with an advanced solid tumor such as melanoma, head and neck, liver or kidney cancer.

The chain employs TRBV4-1 and TRBJ1-1; D is unclear. The CDR3 runs 13 residues. V gave up 4 bases and J gave up 1 base, with 7 bases separating them. The germline V gene encodes CDR1 MGHRA and CDR2 YSYEKL. CDR3 nucleotide sequence: TGCGCCAGCAGCCCGAGACAGAACACTGAAGCTTTCTTT. Translating it yields CASSPRQNTEAFF.

This rearrangement joins TRBV9 to TRBJ2-1; 7 bases align to TRBD2. The length of the CDR3 is 17 residues. J lost 0 bases, V lost 4 bases, and 10 bases had no gene match. Per the germline V gene, CDR1 is SGDLS and CDR2 is YYNGEE. CDR3 in DNA: TGTGCCAGCAGCTCTAAAATTAGCGGGTTCTCCTACAATGAGCAGTTCTTC. This translates into CASSSKISGFSYNEQFF.

In this sample, this clone turned up many times. The gene calls are TRBV5-1 and TRBJ2-3, with TRBD2 matching 12 bases. Germline CDR1 and CDR2: SGHRS and YFSETQ. V trimming: 4 bases; J trimming: 2 bases; junction bases outside the gene matches: 5. The CDR3 covers 16 residues. In DNA, the CDR3 is TGCGCCAGCAGCCCCGGGACTAGCGGGTACACAGATACGCAGTATTTT. Its translation is CASSPGTSGYTDTQYF.

As concerns this clone: One junction end disagrees with the germline gene, perhaps due to a read error. CDR3 sequence reads: CASSDRDRRIF. The CDR3 DNA follows: TGTGCCAGCAGCGACCGGGACAGAAGGATTTTT. V and J are TRBV9 and TRBJ1-4, with 7 bases fitting TRBD1. CDR3 length: 11 amino acids. Per germline, CDR1 SGDLS and CDR2 YYNGEE.

This clone appeared a single time. The chain employs TRBV7-3 and TRBJ2-3, with 7 bases identical to TRBD2. The CDR3 loop spans 16 amino acids. The V segment lost 1 base and the J segment 1 base; nucleotides outside the gene matches: 5. Germline loops: CDR1 SGHTA, CDR2 FQGTGA. This chain's CDR3 is CASSLNFAGGTDTQYF. The CDR3 DNA sequence: TGTGCCAGCAGCTTAAATTTTGCGGGAGGCACAGATACGCAGTATTTT.

V and J are TRBV25-1 and TRBJ2-1; 7 nucleotides align to TRBD2. Germline V gives CDR1 MGHDK, CDR2 SYGVNS. The length of the CDR3 is 15 residues. V shed 6 bases, J shed 6 bases, and the junction held 11 bases outside the gene matches. The CDR3 spells CASRGRRGRGNEQFF. CDR3 DNA: TGTGCCAGCAGGGGGAGGCGTGGGAGGGGCAATGAGCAGTTCTTC. Together with reference TRBV25-1 and TRBJ2-1, the CDR3 gives the full variable domain: EADIYQTPRYLVIGTGKKITLECSQTMGHDKMYWYQQDPGMELHLIHYSYGVNSTEKGDLSSESTVSRIRTEHFPLTLESARPSHTSQYLCASRGRRGRGNEQFFGPGTRLTVL.

The rearrangement links TRBV25-1 to TRBJ1-1; D gene unclear. Trimming stripped 3 bases from V and 1 base from J, with 6 bases between. CDR1 is MGHDK and CDR2 is SYGVNS in the germline V gene. The CDR3 is 13 amino acids. This CDR3 reads CASSEVSNTEAFF. The CDR3 DNA sequence: TGTGCCAGCAGTGAGGTATCGAACACTGAAGCTTTCTTT.

This clone was counted only a few times. This chain connects TRBV2 to TRBJ1-5; TRBD1 matches at 9 bases. The CDR3 totals 16 residues. The V gene's germline CDR1 is SNHLY and CDR2 FYNNEI. V lost 2 bases and J lost 3; bases outside the gene matches: 5. As DNA, the CDR3 is TGTGCCAGCAGTGAAACGGGACAGGGTTTCAATCAGCCCCAGCATTTT. It translates to CASSETGQGFNQPQHF.

The chain has TRBV28 and TRBJ2-2; perhaps D is TRBD1 or TRBD2 (6 bases each). Germline CDR1 MDHEN, CDR2 SYDVKM. Trimming removed 5 bases at V and 2 bases at J, with 12 bases between. The CDR3 consists of 15 residues. CDR3: CASSVTGTNTGELFF. CDR3 nucleotide sequence: TGTGCCAGCAGTGTAACAGGGACTAACACCGGGGAGCTGTTTTTT.

The rearrangement links TRBV13 to TRBJ2-2, with D perhaps matching TRBD1 (5 bases). The CDR3 totals 16 residues. Looked up from germline, CDR1 is PRHDT and CDR2 is FYEKMQ (reference sequence). The V end lost 3 bases, the J end lost 8 bases, and 19 bases lay between the germline ends. As DNA, the CDR3 is TGTGCCAGCAGCTTGAGAAGGGGTGGGTTGCCGGGGGAGCTGTTTTTT. It encodes CASSLRRGGLPGELFF.

This clone was seen only a few times. This chain links TRBV4-1 with TRBJ1-2; TRBD1 might be the D (5 bases). The V and J ends lost 1 base and 5 bases respectively, with 17 bases between them. This CDR3 has 16 amino acids. Germline CDR1 and CDR2: MGHRA and YSYEKL. The CDR3 loop reads CASSQAGRSRFYGYTF. CDR3 DNA sequence: TGCGCCAGCAGCCAAGCGGGACGGAGTCGGTTTTATGGCTACACCTTC.

V is TRBV27 and J is TRBJ2-2; D gene uncertain. Germline values: CDR1 MNHEY, CDR2 SMNVEV (reference sequence). The CDR3 runs 15 residues. Trimming took off 1 base at V and 1 base at J, with 7 bases between the two ends. The DNA of the CDR3 is TGTGCCAGCAGTTTATTAGGCCAGAACACCGGGGAGCTGTTTTTT. Protein product: CASSLLGQNTGELFF.

This clone showed up just a few times. Sequence at one end of the junction differs from germline and may be a read error. The V call is TRBV5-8, the J call TRBJ2-7; D call uncertain. The CDR3 covers 12 residues. Germline lookup yields CDR1 SGHTS and CDR2 YDEGEE. In nucleotides, the CDR3 is TGTGCCAGCAGCTTGGCAAGAGGCCCCGGGTTTTTC. Protein sequence: CASSLARGPGFF.

The genes are TRBV5-1 and TRBJ1-2; a weak D match, TRBD1 (6 bases). Germline V gene lookup returns CDR1 SGHRS and CDR2 YFSETQ. There are 14 residues in the CDR3. V was clipped by 0 bases and J by 7 bases, with 13 bases between them. The CDR3 nucleotides are TGCGCCAGCAGCTTGGGCCAGGGGAGCGGTGGCTACACCTTC. Translated: CASSLGQGSGGYTF.

The V and J genes are TRBV10-3 and TRBJ1-5; 9 bases align to TRBD1. Trimming took 3 bases from V and 6 from J; bases not matched to a gene: 9. The CDR3 loop spans 16 amino acids. Germline V lookup: CDR1 ENHRY, CDR2 SYGVKD. The CDR3 spells CAISDSDRGYSQPQHF. In DNA, the CDR3 is TGTGCCATCAGTGACTCGGACAGGGGTTACTCTCAGCCCCAGCATTTT.

This clone was observed a single time. This chain connects TRBV9 to TRBJ2-5; maybe TRBD2 (7 bases). Germline V gene sequence: CDR1 SGDLS, CDR2 YYNGEE. Trimming cost V 3 bases and J 8 bases, with 14 bases left between them. CDR3 length: 13 amino acids. Here the CDR3 DNA reads TGTGCCAGCAGCGCGCCGGGGGGCGCCACCCAGTACTTC. Translating it yields CASSAPGGATQYF.

This clone was recorded only once. An end of the junction differs from the germline gene, which may be a read error. The chain employs TRBV7-9 and TRBJ2-7; D gene uncertain. CDR3 length: 16 residues. Looked up from germline, CDR1 is SEHNR and CDR2 is FQNEAQ (reference sequence). This CDR3 reads CASSQDLDLRFYEQYF. For the CDR3, the DNA is TGCGCCAGCAGCCAAGATCTAGATCTTAGGTTTTACGAGCAGTACTTC. Based on the CDR3 plus reference TRBV7-9 and TRBJ2-7, the full variable domain is DTGVSQNPRHKITKRGQNVTFRCDPISEHNRLYWYRQTLGQGPEFLTYFQNEAQLEKSRLLSDRFSAERPKGSFSTLEIQRTEQGDSAMYLCASSQDLDLRFYEQYFGPGTRLTVT.

The CDR3 coding sequence is TGCGCCAGCAGTCAATCGATCAAGGACGAGCAGTTCTTC. This codes for CASSQSIKDEQFF. The rearrangement links TRBV23-1 to TRBJ2-1; the D is unclear. TRBV23-1 is noted as an ORF with a role that remains uncertain. The CDR3 length is 13 residues. V was pared by 0 bases and J by 10 bases, with 10 bases between.

The V call is TRBV6-4, the J call TRBJ2-1; 12 bases agree with TRBD2. In germline, CDR1 is MRHNA, CDR2 SNTAGT. This CDR3 has 14 amino acids. The V segment lost 8 bases and the J segment 10 bases; nucleotides outside the gene matches: 9. CDR3 nucleotide sequence: TGTGCCAGCGACCCTAGCGGGAGGGCCGAGGAGCAGTTCTTC. Encoded protein: CASDPSGRAEEQFF.

The chain couples TRBV5-4 to TRBJ2-2; tentatively, D is TRBD1 (6 bases). Germline CDR1 and CDR2: SGHNT and YYREEE (reference sequence). The CDR3 covers 14 residues. Trimming stripped 4 bases from V and 2 bases from J, with 9 bases between. DNA for the CDR3: TGTGCCAGCAGCCCCAGGGGAAACACCGGGGAGCTGTTTTTT. Translating gives CASSPRGNTGELFF.

With regard to this clone: The junction shows a germline mismatch at one end, possibly a read error. The J gene is TRBJ1-1, the V gene TRBV27; D uncertain. CDR3 length: 14 amino acids. Germline V gives CDR1 MNHEY, CDR2 SMNVEV (reference sequence). The CDR3 protein is CANSSRSKNTEAFF. The CDR3 bases are TGTGCCAACAGTTCGAGGAGTAAGAACACTGAAGCTTTCTTT.

The rearrangement joins TRBV28 to TRBJ2-7, with 7 bases aligning to TRBD2. Germline V gene lookup returns CDR1 MDHEN and CDR2 SYDVKM. V lost 6 bases and J lost 2; bases outside the gene matches: 4. There are 13 residues in the CDR3. The CDR3 DNA follows: TGTGCCAGCAGCCAAGCGGGGCCCTACGAGCAGTACTTC. Encoded protein: CASSQAGPYEQYF.

With respect to this clone: Additional DNA sequences in this sample encode the identical CDR3. The chain couples TRBV19 to TRBJ1-1; a weak D match, TRBD1 (5 bases). V was clipped by 3 bases and J by 4 bases, with 9 bases between them. The germline gives CDR1 LNHDA, CDR2 SQIVND (reference sequence). The CDR3 loop spans 13 amino acids. The CDR3 reads CASSIGGGTEAFF. DNA for the CDR3: TGTGCCAGTAGTATCGGGGGGGGCACTGAAGCTTTCTTT.

V is TRBV7-8 and J is TRBJ1-4; a possible D gene is TRBD1 (5 bases). The V end was cut by 5 bases, the J end by 1 base, with 17 bases between. This CDR3 contains 17 residues. The germline V gene encodes CDR1 SGHVS and CDR2 FQNEAQ. The CDR3 loop reads CASSIGPGGETNEKLFF. Here the CDR3 DNA reads TGTGCCAGCAGCATAGGGCCGGGGGGAGAAACTAATGAAAAACTGTTTTTT.

The V gene is TRBV6-1, the J gene TRBJ1-5; weak D call: TRBD1 (5 bases). The germline V and J ends were trimmed by 8 bases and 2 bases, with 13 bases remaining between them. There are 14 residues in the CDR3. Germline CDR1 and CDR2: MNHNS and SASEGT. The CDR3 spells CASRQGFRNQPQHF. The CDR3 DNA reads as TGTGCCAGCCGTCAGGGTTTTCGCAATCAGCCCCAGCATTTT.

V gene TRBV7-3 combines with J gene TRBJ2-1, with a weak D call TRBD2 (6 bases). The V and J ends lost 3 bases and 7 bases respectively, with 19 bases between them. The germline V gene encodes CDR1 SGHTA and CDR2 FQGTGA. This CDR3 contains 16 residues. The CDR3 sequence is CASSFGTSRGMNEQFF. DNA of the CDR3: TGTGCCAGCAGCTTCGGGACTTCCCGGGGAATGAATGAGCAGTTCTTC.